The 13 T cell receptor beta chains presented below share a single source sample, sequenced in a study of cytomegalovirus exposure and HLA in healthy donors (dated by TCRdb to 2016 to 2017). The library was produced with the immunoSEQ multiplex PCR assay. For the multiplex PCR, a mixture combining 60 forward primers for TCR Vbeta segments and 13 reverse primers for TCR Jbeta segments was used. TCRdb limited this immuneACCESS table to in-frame rearrangements with V and J called. A share of clones is missing; checked studies link under half to unresolved V genes, and the rest is unexplained. This sample has more than 200,000 clones in its table, and approximately 79% of those were observed once. Approximately 2% of the sample is taken by the ten largest. The sample consisted of PBMCs. These receptors were obtained from a male donor in good health and CMV-seronegative.

This clone was seen only a few times. The chain has TRBV4-1 and TRBJ2-7; 9 nucleotides align to TRBD1. CDR1 MGHRA and CDR2 YSYEKL come from the germline V gene. V lost 1 base, J lost 2 bases, and 15 bases stayed unmatched. CDR3 length: 19 amino acids. CDR3 nucleotide sequence: TGCGCCAGCAGCCAAGTTCGAGGACAGGGGACCCGGTCAACCTACGAGCAGTACTTC. As protein: CASSQVRGQGTRSTYEQYF.

The chain is built from TRBV5-1 and TRBJ2-7, with D possibly matching TRBD1 (6 bases). Looked up from germline, CDR1 is SGHRS and CDR2 is YFSETQ. CDR3 size: 14 residues. V was trimmed by 0 bases and J by 5 bases, leaving 12 bases between them. CDR3 DNA sequence: TGCGCCAGCAGCTTGGGTCCAGGGGCCAACGAGCAGTACTTC. Translation: CASSLGPGANEQYF.

This rearrangement joins TRBV7-9 to TRBJ2-6, with D uncertain. The V gene lost 5 bases and the J gene lost 0 bases, with 14 bases spanning the gap. CDR1 is SEHNR, CDR2 FQNEAQ, per germline (reference sequence). The CDR3 spans 17 residues. In DNA, the CDR3 is TGTGCCAGCAGCCTGGGCTTTCAACCCTCTGGGGCCAACGTCCTGACTTTC. Translated, it gives CASSLGFQPSGANVLTF.

The chain couples TRBV5-4 to TRBJ2-1, with D possibly matching TRBD2 (6 bases). From germline, CDR1 is SGHNT and CDR2 YYREEE (reference sequence). Trimming removed 3 bases at V and 5 bases at J, with 12 bases between. This CDR3 comprises 14 residues. In DNA form, the CDR3 reads TGTGCCAGCAGCTCGCCGGGGGACGACAATGAGCAGTTCTTC. Residues: CASSSPGDDNEQFF.

The chain combines TRBV9 with TRBJ2-1, with a possible D match to TRBD2 (6 bases). CDR1 is SGDLS, CDR2 YYNGEE, per germline. V gave up 3 bases and J gave up 7 bases, with 14 bases separating them. The CDR3 covers 14 residues. The CDR3 DNA reads as TGTGCCAGCAGCGAATCAGCTAGCGAGAATGAGCAGTTCTTC. It codes for CASSESASENEQFF.

The chain links TRBV19 to TRBJ2-7; no definite D call. Deletions cut 6 bases from V and 4 bases from J, with 16 bases between. The CDR3 runs to 14 residues. CDR1 is LNHDA, CDR2 SQIVND, per germline (reference sequence). The CDR3 nucleotides are TGTGCCAGTAGGCCTACGCAGACTTCTTACGAGCAGTACTTC. Translated, it gives CASRPTQTSYEQYF.

J is TRBJ2-7 and V is TRBV28, with 8 bases identical to TRBD2. The germline CDR1 and CDR2 sequences are MDHEN and SYDVKM. The CDR3 runs 13 residues. V trimming: 5 bases; J trimming: 6 bases; junction bases outside the gene matches: 6. This CDR3 reads CASSLSGRSEQYF. CDR3 coding DNA: TGTGCCAGCAGTCTAAGCGGGAGAAGCGAGCAGTACTTC. The full variable domain, rest sourced from reference TRBV28 and TRBJ2-7, is DVKVTQSSRYLVKRTGEKVFLECVQDMDHENMFWYRQDPGLGLRLIYFSYDVKMKEKGDIPEGYSVSREKKERFSLILESASTNQTSMYLCASSLSGRSEQYFGPGTRLTVT.

The chain uses TRBV7-8 and TRBJ2-1, with D hard to call. The CDR3 covers 14 residues. Germline CDR1 is SGHVS and CDR2 is FQNEAQ. Trimming took off 5 bases at V and 7 bases at J, with 15 bases between the two ends. The CDR3 loop is CASSLVTKMNEQFF. The CDR3 bases are TGTGCCAGCAGCCTAGTAACTAAGATGAATGAGCAGTTCTTC.

The chain joins TRBV5-6 to TRBJ2-5; TRBD2 matches 9 bases. Matching the DNA end better, TRBJ2-7 makes the J call doubtful. This CDR3 has 16 amino acids. Germline V gene lookup returns CDR1 SGHDT and CDR2 YYEEEE. CDR3 DNA: TGTGCCAGCAGCAATTTTGGCGGGAGGGCTTCGTACGAGCAGTACTTC. It translates to CASSNFGGRASYEQYF.

The chain links TRBV2 to TRBJ1-1; D gene uncertain. The CDR3 runs to 12 residues. Germline CDR1 reads SNHLY; CDR2 reads FYNNEI. The V end lost 6 bases, the J end lost 2 bases, and 7 bases lay between the germline ends. Here the CDR3 reads CASRAINTEAFF. CDR3 nucleotide sequence: TGTGCCAGCAGGGCCATAAACACTGAAGCTTTCTTT.

V and J are TRBV27 and TRBJ2-7; 7 bases are shared with TRBD2. Germline loops: CDR1 MNHEY, CDR2 SMNVEV (reference sequence). Trimming removed 5 bases from V and 3 bases from J; junction bases left unmatched: 7. This CDR3 is built from 14 residues. The CDR3 nucleotides are TGTGCCAGCAGTCCCAGCGGGATGATCTACGAGCAGTACTTC. This gives the protein CASSPSGMIYEQYF.

This chain links TRBV6-5 with TRBJ2-7, with D possibly matching TRBD1 (6 bases). Trimming left V 2 bases short and J 7 bases short, with 18 bases between. The CDR3 contains 15 residues. Germline CDR1 and CDR2: MNHEY and SVGAGI. The CDR3 region is CASSYPHRAVGEQYF. In DNA, the CDR3 is TGTGCCAGCAGTTACCCCCACAGGGCGGTGGGGGAGCAGTACTTC.

The rearrangement links TRBV18 to TRBJ2-3, with D unresolved. Germline values: CDR1 KGHSH, CDR2 LQKENI. V lost 2 bases, J lost 3 bases, and 3 bases lay in between. The CDR3 extends over 12 amino acids. The CDR3 DNA reads as TGTGCCAGCTCACCAACAACAGATACGCAGTATTTT. This gives the protein CASSPTTDTQYF.